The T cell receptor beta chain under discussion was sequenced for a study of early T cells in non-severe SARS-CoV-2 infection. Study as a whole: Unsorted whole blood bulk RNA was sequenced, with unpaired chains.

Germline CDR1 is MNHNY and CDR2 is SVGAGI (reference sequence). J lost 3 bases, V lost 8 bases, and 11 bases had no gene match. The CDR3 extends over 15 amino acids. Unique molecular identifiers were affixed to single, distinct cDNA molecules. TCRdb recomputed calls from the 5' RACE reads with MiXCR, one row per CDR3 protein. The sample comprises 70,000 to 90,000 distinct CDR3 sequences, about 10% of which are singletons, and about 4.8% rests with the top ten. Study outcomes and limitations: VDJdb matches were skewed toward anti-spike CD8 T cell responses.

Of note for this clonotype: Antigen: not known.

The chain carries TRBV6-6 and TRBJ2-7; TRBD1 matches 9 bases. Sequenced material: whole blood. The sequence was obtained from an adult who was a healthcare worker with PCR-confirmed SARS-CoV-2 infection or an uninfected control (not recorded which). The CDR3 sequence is CASGAPGQGLYEQYF. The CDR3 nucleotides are TGTGCCAGCGGGGCCCCGGGACAGGGTCTCTACGAGCAGTACTTC.